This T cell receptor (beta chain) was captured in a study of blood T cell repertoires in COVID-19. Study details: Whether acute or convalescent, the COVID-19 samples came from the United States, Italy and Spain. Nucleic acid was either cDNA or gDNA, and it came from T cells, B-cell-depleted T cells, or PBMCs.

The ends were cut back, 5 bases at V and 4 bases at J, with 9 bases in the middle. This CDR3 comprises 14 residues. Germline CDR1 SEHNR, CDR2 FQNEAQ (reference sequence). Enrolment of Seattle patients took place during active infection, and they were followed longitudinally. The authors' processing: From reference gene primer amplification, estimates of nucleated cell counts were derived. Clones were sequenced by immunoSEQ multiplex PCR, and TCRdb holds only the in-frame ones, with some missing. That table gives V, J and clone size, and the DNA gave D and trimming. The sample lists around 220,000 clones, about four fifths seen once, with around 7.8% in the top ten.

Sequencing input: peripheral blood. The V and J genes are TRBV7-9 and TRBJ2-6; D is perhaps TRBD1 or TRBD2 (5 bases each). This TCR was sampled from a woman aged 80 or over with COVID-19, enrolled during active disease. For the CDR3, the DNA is TGTGCCAGCAGCCTAGAGGGGGGGGCCAACGTCCTGACTTTC. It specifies CASSLEGGANVLTF.